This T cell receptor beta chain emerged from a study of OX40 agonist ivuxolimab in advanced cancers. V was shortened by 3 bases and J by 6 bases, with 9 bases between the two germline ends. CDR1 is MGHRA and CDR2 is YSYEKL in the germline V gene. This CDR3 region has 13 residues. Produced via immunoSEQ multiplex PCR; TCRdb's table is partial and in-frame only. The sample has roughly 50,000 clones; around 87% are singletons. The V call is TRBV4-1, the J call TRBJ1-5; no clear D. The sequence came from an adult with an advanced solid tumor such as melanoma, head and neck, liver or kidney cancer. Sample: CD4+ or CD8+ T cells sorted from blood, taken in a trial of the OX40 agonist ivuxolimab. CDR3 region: CASSHFLVQPQHF. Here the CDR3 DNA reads TGCGCCAGCAGCCACTTCCTTGTTCAGCCCCAGCATTTT.